One sample yielded the 4 T cell receptor beta chains listed below, sequenced in a study of shared clonotypes between healthy human individuals. Measured with immunoSEQ multiplex PCR; TCRdb has only the in-frame clones, and not every one. The table has some 2.1 million clones, roughly 94% seen once; the top ten hold approximately 0.13%. Sequenced sample: naive CD4+ T cells sorted from blood. Subset specified: CD45RA+ positively selected. The receptors come from a man aged 18 to 30 in good health.

J is TRBJ2-2 and V is TRBV28; D possibly corresponds to TRBD1 (6 bases). Per the germline V gene, CDR1 is MDHEN and CDR2 is SYDVKM. This CDR3 is built from 14 residues. V lost 10 bases and J lost 2, with 14 bases in between. The CDR3 bases are TGTGCCACTTTACAGGGATTCAACACCGGGGAGCTGTTTTTT. It encodes CATLQGFNTGELFF.

The chain is built from TRBV2 and TRBJ2-3; no firm D call. V lost 8 bases and J 6 bases, leaving 9 bases between the germline ends. The CDR3 loop spans 11 amino acids. Germline V gene sequence: CDR1 SNHLY, CDR2 FYNNEI. CDR3 nucleotides: TGTGCCAGCCGCCTCCAGGATACGCAGTATTTT. It translates to CASRLQDTQYF.

CDR3 sequence reads: CAIRRTTGEDTQYF. The CDR3 coding sequence is TGTGCCATCAGGCGCACCACAGGGGAAGATACGCAGTATTTT. The chain has TRBV10-3 and TRBJ2-3; 7 nucleotides line up with TRBD1. The CDR3 is 14 amino acids. Looked up from germline, CDR1 is ENHRY and CDR2 is SYGVKD. Losses at the gene ends were 6 bases for V and 5 bases for J; bases not matched to a gene: 8.

As to this clone: Since a much larger clone is just one base distant, this may be a read error. Additional DNA sequences in this sample encode the identical CDR3. The chain recombines TRBV2 with TRBJ1-1; unclear D gene. Germline values: CDR1 SNHLY, CDR2 FYNNEI. V was cut by 4 bases and J by 1 base, with 7 bases left in between. The CDR3 sequence is 13 residues long. CDR3 in amino acids: CASSVEENTEAFF. The DNA for the CDR3 is TGTGCCAGCAGTGTAGAGGAGAACACTGAAGCTTTCTTT.